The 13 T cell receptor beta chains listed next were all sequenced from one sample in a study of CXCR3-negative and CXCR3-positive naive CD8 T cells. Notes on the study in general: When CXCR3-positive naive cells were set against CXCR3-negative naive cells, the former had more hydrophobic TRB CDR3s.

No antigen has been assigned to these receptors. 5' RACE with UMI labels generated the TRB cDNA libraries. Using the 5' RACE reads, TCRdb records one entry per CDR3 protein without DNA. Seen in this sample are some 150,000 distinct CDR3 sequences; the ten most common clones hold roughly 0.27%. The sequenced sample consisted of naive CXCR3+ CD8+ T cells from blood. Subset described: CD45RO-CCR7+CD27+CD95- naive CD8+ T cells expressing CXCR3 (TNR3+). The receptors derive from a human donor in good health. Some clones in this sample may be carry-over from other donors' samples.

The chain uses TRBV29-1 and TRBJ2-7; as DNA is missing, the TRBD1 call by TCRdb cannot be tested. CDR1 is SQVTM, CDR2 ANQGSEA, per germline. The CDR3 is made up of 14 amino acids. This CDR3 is CSVQGTGKTYEQYF.

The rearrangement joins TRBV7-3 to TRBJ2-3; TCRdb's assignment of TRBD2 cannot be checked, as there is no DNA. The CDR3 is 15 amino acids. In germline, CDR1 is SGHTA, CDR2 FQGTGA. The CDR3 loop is CASSSSGGGTDTQYF.

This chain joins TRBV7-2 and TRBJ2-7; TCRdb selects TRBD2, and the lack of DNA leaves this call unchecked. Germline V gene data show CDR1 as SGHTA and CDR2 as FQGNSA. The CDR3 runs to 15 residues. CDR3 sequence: CASSNPGLAPYEQYF. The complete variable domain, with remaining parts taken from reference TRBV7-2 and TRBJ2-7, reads GAGVSQSPSNKVTEKGKDVELRCDPISGHTALYWYRQSLGQGLEFLIYFQGNSAPDKSGLPSDRFSAERTGGSVSTLTIQRTQQEDSAVYLCASSNPGLAPYEQYFGPGTRLTVT.

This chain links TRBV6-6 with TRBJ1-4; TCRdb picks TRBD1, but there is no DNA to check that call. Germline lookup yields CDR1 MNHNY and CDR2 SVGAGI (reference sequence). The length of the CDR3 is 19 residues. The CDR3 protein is CASSYMLDRGIATNEKLFF.

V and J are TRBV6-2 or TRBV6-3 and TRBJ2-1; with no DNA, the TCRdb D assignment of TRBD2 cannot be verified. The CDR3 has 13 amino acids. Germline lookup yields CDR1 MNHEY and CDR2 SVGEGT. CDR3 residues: CASSYGGYNEQFF.

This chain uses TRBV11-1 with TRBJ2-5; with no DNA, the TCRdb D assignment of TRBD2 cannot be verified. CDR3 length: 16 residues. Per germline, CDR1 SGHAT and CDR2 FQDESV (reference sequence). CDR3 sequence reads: CASSYSTSGGEETQYF.

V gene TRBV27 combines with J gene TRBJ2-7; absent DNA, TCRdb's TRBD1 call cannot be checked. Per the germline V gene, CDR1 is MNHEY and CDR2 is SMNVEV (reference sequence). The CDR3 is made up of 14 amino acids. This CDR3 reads CASSLATGGYEQYF.

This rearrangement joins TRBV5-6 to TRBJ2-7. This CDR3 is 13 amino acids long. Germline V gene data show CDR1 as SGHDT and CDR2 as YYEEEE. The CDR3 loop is CASSWDYSYEQYF.

The CDR3 region is CASSLGIEAFF. The chain is built from TRBV12-3 or TRBV12-4 and TRBJ1-1. The CDR3 is 11 amino acids.

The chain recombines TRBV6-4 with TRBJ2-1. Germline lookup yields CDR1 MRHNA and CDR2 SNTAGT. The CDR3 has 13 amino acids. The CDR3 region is CATAPTGYNEQFF.

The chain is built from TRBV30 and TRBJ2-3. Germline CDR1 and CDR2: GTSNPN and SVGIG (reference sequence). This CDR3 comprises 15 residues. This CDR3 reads CAWSEGHSSTDTQYF.

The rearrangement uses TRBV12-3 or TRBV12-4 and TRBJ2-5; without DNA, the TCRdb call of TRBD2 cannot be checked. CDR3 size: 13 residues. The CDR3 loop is CASRRGGQETQYF.

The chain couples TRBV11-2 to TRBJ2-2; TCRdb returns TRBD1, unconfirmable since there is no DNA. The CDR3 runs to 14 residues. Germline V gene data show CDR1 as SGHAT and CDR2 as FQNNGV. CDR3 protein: CASSFTGEAGELFF.